A selection of T cell receptor beta chains follows, all from one sample in a study of T cells in localized non-small cell lung cancer. Sequenced by immunoSEQ multiplex PCR; TCRdb stores in-frame clones only, minus some. The sample carries about 53,000 clones, over 80% recorded once. The input for sequencing was peripheral blood mononuclear cells, taken before any cancer treatment. Every receptor here comes from a man aged 40 to 70 with stage III lung adenocarcinoma. Each CDR3 is given with its conserved first and last residue. A D gene is named only where the DNA matches it firmly. The size field is filled for only some rows; it gives once, few, many or a size class.

abundance,v_gene,d_gene,j_gene,CDR3aa,CDR3nt
once,TRBV18,TRBD1,TRBJ2-7,CASSPPGTGGLVEQYF,TGTGCCAGCTCACCACCAGGTACAGGGGGCCTGGTCGAGCAGTACTTC
.,TRBV7-8,.,TRBJ2-5,CASSFTGIYQETQYF,TGTGCCAGCAGCTTTACAGGGATTTATCAAGAGACCCAGTACTTC
.,TRBV18,.,TRBJ2-1,CASSPYPGDEQFF,TGTGCCAGCTCACCATACCCCGGGGATGAGCAGTTCTTC
.,TRBV11-3,TRBD1,TRBJ1-1,CASSRDRANTEAFF,TGTGCCAGCAGCCGGGACAGGGCGAACACTGAAGCTTTCTTT
.,TRBV5-1,.,TRBJ1-1,CASSVGQNTEAFF,TGCGCCAGCAGCGTGGGACAGAACACTGAAGCTTTCTTT
.,TRBV11-2,.,TRBJ1-2,CASSSLRSTGGYTF,TGTGCCAGCAGCTCTCTCCGATCCACCGGGGGCTACACCTTC
few,TRBV6-6,TRBD1,TRBJ2-5,CASTLSWDREETQYF,TGTGCCAGCACCCTTAGTTGGGACAGGGAAGAGACCCAGTACTTC
.,TRBV2,.,TRBJ2-2,CASKGHRVGNTGELFF,TGTGCCAGCAAAGGGCACAGGGTAGGGAACACCGGGGAGCTGTTTTTT
.,TRBV25-1,.,TRBJ1-5,CASRGHTNQPQHF,TGTGCCAGCCGTGGACACACTAATCAGCCCCAGCATTTT
few,TRBV9,TRBD2,TRBJ2-5,CASSVVPGGSKETQYF,TGTGCCAGCAGCGTAGTCCCCGGCGGGAGCAAGGAGACCCAGTACTTC
.,TRBV6-5,.,TRBJ2-7,CASSYPNRGAYEQYF,TGTGCCAGCAGTTACCCGAACCGGGGGGCTTACGAGCAGTACTTC
.,TRBV5-1,TRBD1,TRBJ1-5,CASSQGDSSNQPQHF,TGCGCCAGCAGCCAAGGGGACAGTAGCAATCAGCCCCAGCATTTT
.,TRBV5-6,.,TRBJ1-2,CASSLTDRTPYGYTF,TGTGCCAGCAGCTTAACGGACAGAACCCCCTATGGCTACACCTTC
once,TRBV19,.,TRBJ1-2,CASSTLQGDGYTF,TGTGCCAGTAGTACATTACAGGGTGACGGCTACACCTTC